The 12 T cell receptor beta chains reported below all come from one sample, sequenced in a study of control samples from healthy donors and cancer patients. Assay used: immunoSEQ multiplex PCR; TCRdb lists only in-frame clones, some missing. The profile shows 60,000 to 75,000 clones, approximately 87% of them singletons. Sequencing was performed on blood. These receptors all stem from a man aged 50 to 60 in good health.

This chain joins TRBV21-1 and TRBJ2-1; TRBD2 reflects the table's D call only, with no check against the DNA. TRBV21-1 corresponds to a pseudogene. The CDR3 is 15 residues long. This CDR3 reads CASSNVGTLYNEQFF. The CDR3 DNA reads TGTGCCAGCAGCAATGTCGGGACTCTGTACAATGAGCAGTTCTTC.

V and J are TRBV2 and TRBJ2-1; D possibly corresponds to TRBD2 (7 bases). CDR3 length: 15 amino acids. The V end was cut by 7 bases, the J end by 4 bases, with 17 bases between. Germline loops: CDR1 SNHLY, CDR2 FYNNEI. CDR3 in amino acids: CASKGGGERYNEQFF. For the CDR3, the DNA is TGTGCCAGCAAGGGGGGGGGAGAGAGGTACAATGAGCAGTTCTTC.

This rearrangement joins TRBV6-5 to TRBJ2-3, with no clear D. Germline V gene lookup returns CDR1 MNHEY and CDR2 SVGAGI. V gave up 5 bases and J gave up 2 bases, with 14 bases separating them. The CDR3 runs 15 residues. CDR3 loop: CASSRVGFSTDTQYF. CDR3 DNA: TGTGCCAGCAGTCGTGTGGGGTTCTCCACAGATACGCAGTATTTT.

The chain couples TRBV7-2 to TRBJ2-5; 10 bases are a match to TRBD1. CDR3 length equals 14 residues. Germline-derived CDR1 and CDR2 are SGHTA and FQGNSA. V was clipped by 2 bases and J by 9 bases; unmatched bases: 6. This chain's CDR3 is CASSLRTGGRAQYF. DNA of the CDR3: TGTGCCAGCAGCTTACGGACAGGGGGTAGGGCCCAGTACTTC. Variable domain in full (rest from reference TRBV7-2 and TRBJ2-5): GAGVSQSPSNKVTEKGKDVELRCDPISGHTALYWYRQSLGQGLEFLIYFQGNSAPDKSGLPSDRFSAERTGGSVSTLTIQRTQQEDSAVYLCASSLRTGGRAQYFGPGTRLLVL.

The gene calls are TRBV19 and TRBJ2-7; possibly TRBD1 for D (9 bases). The germline V and J ends were trimmed by 4 bases and 3 bases, with 19 bases remaining between them. The CDR3 spans 16 residues. The germline V gene encodes CDR1 LNHDA and CDR2 SQIVND (reference sequence). The CDR3 DNA is TGTGCCAGTAGTACGGGGGGGCCGGGACAGGGCTACGAGCAGTACTTC. This sequence encodes CASSTGGPGQGYEQYF. Combining the CDR3 with reference TRBV19 and TRBJ2-7 gives the whole variable domain DGGITQSPKYLFRKEGQNVTLSCEQNLNHDAMYWYRQDPGQGLRLIYYSQIVNDFQKGDIAEGYSVSREKKESFPLTVTSAQKNPTAFYLCASSTGGPGQGYEQYFGPGTRLTVT.

This CDR3 reads CASSLGSSVAAYNEQFF. For the CDR3, the DNA is TGTGCCAGCAGCTTAGGATCGTCGGTAGCGGCTTACAATGAGCAGTTCTTC. V is TRBV7-8 and J is TRBJ2-1; the D gene is possibly TRBD2 (6 bases). This CDR3 has 17 amino acids. From germline, CDR1 is SGHVS and CDR2 FQNEAQ. The V gene lost 1 base and the J gene lost 4 bases, with 17 bases spanning the gap. Full variable domain (missing parts from reference TRBV7-8 and TRBJ2-1): GAGVSQSPRYKVAKRGQDVALRCDPISGHVSLFWYQQALGQGPEFLTYFQNEAQLDKSGLPSDRFFAERPEGSVSTLKIQRTQQEDSAVYLCASSLGSSVAAYNEQFFGPGTRLTVL.

This clone turned up a few times. The gene calls are TRBV6-6 and TRBJ2-6; D gene uncertain. The V end lost 5 bases, the J end lost 4 bases, and 6 bases lay between the germline ends. Per the germline V gene, CDR1 is MNHNY and CDR2 is SVGAGI (reference sequence). CDR3 size: 13 residues. CDR3 sequence reads: CASSALGANVLTF. CDR3 in DNA: TGTGCCAGCAGTGCCCTCGGGGCCAACGTCCTGACTTTC.

V is TRBV28 and J is TRBJ1-1; D gene uncertain. The CDR3 spans 11 residues. The V and J ends lost 3 bases and 10 bases respectively, with 9 bases between them. The germline V gene encodes CDR1 MDHEN and CDR2 SYDVKM. The CDR3 loop is CASSFYGLAFF. In DNA form, the CDR3 reads TGTGCCAGCAGTTTTTACGGCTTAGCTTTCTTT.

The chain employs TRBV6-4 and TRBJ2-1; possibly TRBD1 or TRBD2 for D (5 bases each). This CDR3 spans 14 amino acids. The V end lost 5 bases, the J end lost 6 bases, and 14 bases lay between the germline ends. In germline, CDR1 is MRHNA, CDR2 SNTAGT. Here the CDR3 DNA reads TGTGCCAGCAGTCGAGGGACCTATGGCAATGAGCAGTTCTTC. This codes for CASSRGTYGNEQFF.

The chain has TRBV27 and TRBJ1-2; D ambiguous. V lost 6 bases and J lost 0, with 8 bases in between. Germline loops: CDR1 MNHEY, CDR2 SMNVEV (reference sequence). The CDR3 totals 13 residues. CDR3 sequence reads: CASSARTNYGYTF. Written as DNA, the CDR3 is TGTGCCAGCAGCGCTAGGACTAACTATGGCTACACCTTC.

V gene TRBV3-1 (or the pseudogene TRBV3-2) combines with J gene TRBJ2-7, with D possibly being TRBD1 (6 bases). The germline CDR1 and CDR2 sequences are LGHDT and YNNKEL (reference sequence). V lost 4 bases, J lost 5 bases, and 9 bases lay in between. The CDR3 is made up of 12 amino acids. The CDR3 DNA reads as TGTGCCAGCAGCCGGGGGCCACACGAGCAGTACTTC. This codes for CASSRGPHEQYF.

V gene TRBV9 combines with J gene TRBJ1-1, with D possibly being TRBD1 (5 bases). The germline V gene encodes CDR1 SGDLS and CDR2 YYNGEE. The CDR3 is 15 amino acids. The V end lost 3 bases, the J end lost 2 bases, and 14 bases lay between the germline ends. The CDR3 sequence is CASSESLDRNTEAFF. Here the CDR3 DNA reads TGTGCCAGCAGCGAGTCCCTAGACAGAAACACTGAAGCTTTCTTT. Combining the CDR3 with reference TRBV9 and TRBJ1-1 gives the whole variable domain DSGVTQTPKHLITATGQRVTLRCSPRSGDLSVYWYQQSLDQGLQFLIQYYNGEERAKGNILERFSAQQFPDLHSELNLSSLELGDSALYFCASSESLDRNTEAFFGQGTRLTVV.